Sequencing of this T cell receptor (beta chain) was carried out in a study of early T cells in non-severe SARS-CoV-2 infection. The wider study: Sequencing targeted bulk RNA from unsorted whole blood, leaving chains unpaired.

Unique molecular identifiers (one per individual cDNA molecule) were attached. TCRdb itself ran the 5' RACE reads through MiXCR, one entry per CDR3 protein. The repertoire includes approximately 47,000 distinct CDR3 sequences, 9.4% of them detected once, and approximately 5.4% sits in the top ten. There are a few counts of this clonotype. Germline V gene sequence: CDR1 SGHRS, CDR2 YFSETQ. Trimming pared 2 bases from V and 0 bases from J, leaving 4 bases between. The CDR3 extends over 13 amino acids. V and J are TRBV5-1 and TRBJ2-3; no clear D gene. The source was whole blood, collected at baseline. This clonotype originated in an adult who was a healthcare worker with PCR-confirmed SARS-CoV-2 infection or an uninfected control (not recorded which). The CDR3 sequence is CASSFRSTDTQYF. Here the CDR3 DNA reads TGCGCCAGCAGCTTTAGAAGCACAGATACGCAGTATTTT.